The 30 T cell receptor beta chains in this list originate from one sample, sequenced in a study of blood T cells in healthy people across ages. A second PCR, run for 7 to 11 cycles, used a sample-barcoded 5' primer plus a J-beta primer mix. TCRdb analysed the 5' RACE reads with MiXCR anew, one entry per CDR3 protein. The sample has over a million distinct CDR3 sequences, 42% seen once. Material: blood. Receptor source: a woman younger than 30 in good health.

This clonotype was observed a handful of times. The chain is built from TRBV20-1 and TRBJ2-5, with no clear D. The germline V gene has CDR1 DFQATT and CDR2 SNEGSKA (reference sequence). The germline V and J ends were trimmed by 1 base and 5 bases, with 11 bases remaining between them. The length of the CDR3 is 13 residues. Here the CDR3 DNA reads TGCAGTGCTAGAGTCCCCCCGGAGGAGACCCAGTACTTC. As protein: CSARVPPEETQYF.

The DNA for the CDR3 is TGTGCCAGCAGTAATGGACAGTTTTATAATTCACCCCTCCACTTT. Translating it yields CASSNGQFYNSPLHF. The chain employs TRBV27 and TRBJ1-6; tentative D call: TRBD1 (6 bases). Trimming took 5 bases from V and 4 from J, leaving 12 bases between them. The CDR3 has 15 residues. Germline V gene lookup returns CDR1 MNHEY and CDR2 SMNVEV (reference sequence).

The CDR3 region has the DNA TGTGCCAGCAGCTTAAGAAACAGGAACTATGGCTACACCTTC. Translating gives CASSLRNRNYGYTF. This chain joins TRBV13 and TRBJ1-2, with D tentatively TRBD1 (5 bases). There are 14 residues in the CDR3. Germline V CDR1 and CDR2: PRHDT, FYEKMQ (reference sequence). Trimming pared 2 bases from V and 2 bases from J, leaving 9 bases between.

V gene TRBV7-9 combines with J gene TRBJ2-6; 8 bases align to TRBD1. Unmatched junction bases numbered 9, after V lost 5 bases and J lost 0 bases. The CDR3 runs 18 residues. Germline V gives CDR1 SEHNR, CDR2 FQNEAQ (reference sequence). CDR3 sequence: CASSPGGGYTSGANVLTF. In nucleotides, the CDR3 is TGTGCCAGCAGCCCAGGGGGCGGTTATACCTCTGGGGCCAACGTCCTGACTTTC.

This rearrangement joins TRBV12-3 or TRBV12-4 to TRBJ1-2, with D perhaps matching TRBD1 (5 bases). CDR3 length: 14 residues. V dropped 6 bases and J dropped 6 bases, with 17 bases sitting between them. The chain's CDR3 is CASRMTGVGDGYTF. CDR3 nucleotide sequence: TGTGCCAGCAGGATGACGGGGGTTGGGGATGGCTACACCTTC.

This clonotype has more than one count but fewer than ten. The V and J genes are TRBV10-3 and TRBJ1-6; TRBD1 agrees at 9 bases. Per the germline V gene, CDR1 is ENHRY and CDR2 is SYGVKD. V lost 3 bases to trimming and J lost 10 bases; unmatched junction nucleotides: 1. The CDR3 totals 13 residues. In nucleotides, the CDR3 is TGTGCCATCAGTGAAGGACAGGGGTCACCCCTCCACTTT. This gives the protein CAISEGQGSPLHF.

The chain recombines TRBV25-1 with TRBJ2-3; TRBD2 agrees at 7 bases. CDR3 length equals 16 residues. Trimming took 3 bases from V and 2 from J; bases not matched to a gene: 8. From germline, CDR1 is MGHDK and CDR2 SYGVNS. The CDR3: CASSDLLRDYTDTQYF. The CDR3 region has the DNA TGTGCCAGCAGTGACCTTCTTCGGGACTACACAGATACGCAGTATTTT. The variable domain in full, with the rest retrieved from reference TRBV25-1 and TRBJ2-3, is EADIYQTPRYLVIGTGKKITLECSQTMGHDKMYWYQQDPGMELHLIHYSYGVNSTEKGDLSSESTVSRIRTEHFPLTLESARPSHTSQYLCASSDLLRDYTDTQYFGPGTRLTVL.

The chain recombines TRBV27 with TRBJ1-1; D remains unclear. This CDR3 spans 15 amino acids. Trimming took 0 bases from V and 5 from J, leaving 13 bases between them. CDR1 and CDR2 (germline): MNHEY, SMNVEV (reference sequence). CDR3 loop: CASSLSPAPGTEAFF. The CDR3 DNA follows: TGTGCCAGCAGTTTATCCCCCGCCCCGGGGACTGAAGCTTTCTTT.

The chain joins TRBV20-1 to TRBJ1-2; D remains ambiguous. The CDR3 length is 11 residues. Germline V gene sequence: CDR1 DFQATT, CDR2 SNEGSKA (reference sequence). V lost 4 bases and J lost 4, with 7 bases in between. Written as DNA, the CDR3 is TGCAGTGCTATGGGCCCCTATGGCTACACCTTC. Translated, it gives CSAMGPYGYTF.

This chain links TRBV10-3 with TRBJ2-7, with 14 bases fitting TRBD2. Looked up from germline, CDR1 is ENHRY and CDR2 is SYGVKD. This CDR3 contains 17 residues. The V gene end was trimmed by 2 bases and the J gene end by 6 bases; junction bases not matched to a gene: 9. CDR3 sequence: CAISEPGLAGAAGEQYF. In DNA, the CDR3 is TGTGCCATCAGTGAGCCGGGACTAGCGGGGGCAGCGGGCGAGCAGTACTTC.

The V gene is TRBV20-1, the J gene TRBJ2-1; no firm D call. V lost 2 bases and J 4 bases, leaving 6 bases between the germline ends. This CDR3 spans 12 amino acids. Germline V gene data show CDR1 as DFQATT and CDR2 as SNEGSKA (reference sequence). The CDR3 protein is CSARLLYNEQFF. The DNA for the CDR3 is TGCAGTGCTAGACTCTTATACAATGAGCAGTTCTTC.

This clonotype was counted a few times. The chain has TRBV6-5 and TRBJ2-1; 10 bases fit TRBD1. The length of the CDR3 is 16 residues. V trimming: 7 bases; J trimming: 4 bases; junction bases outside the gene matches: 10. Germline V gives CDR1 MNHEY, CDR2 SVGAGI. The CDR3 bases are TGTGCCAGCACTAGGGCCGGGACAGGGGCTTACAATGAGCAGTTCTTC. Translating it yields CASTRAGTGAYNEQFF.

The chain employs TRBV28 and TRBJ1-4; D may be TRBD1 (5 bases). There are 13 residues in the CDR3. Germline lookup yields CDR1 MDHEN and CDR2 SYDVKM. V was shortened by 8 bases and J by 8 bases, with 15 bases between the two germline ends. The CDR3 coding sequence is TGTGCCAGCCGGGTAGGGGCCGGGGAAAAACTGTTTTTT. As protein: CASRVGAGEKLFF.

This chain connects TRBV18 to TRBJ2-1; D gene ambiguous. Germline lookup yields CDR1 KGHSH and CDR2 LQKENI. The CDR3 has 15 amino acids. V gave up 3 bases and J gave up 5 bases, with 14 bases separating them. CDR3 sequence reads: CASSPRNGFNNEQFF. The CDR3, as DNA: TGTGCCAGCTCACCGAGGAATGGGTTCAACAATGAGCAGTTCTTC.

This chain uses TRBV11-3 with TRBJ2-7, with D possibly matching TRBD2 (6 bases). The V gene lost 2 bases and the J gene lost 1 base, with 15 bases spanning the gap. This CDR3 region has 16 residues. Per the germline V gene, CDR1 is SGHNT and CDR2 is YENEEA. This chain's CDR3 is CASSLPWASESYEQYF. CDR3 sequence (DNA): TGTGCCAGCAGCTTACCCTGGGCTAGCGAGTCCTACGAGCAGTACTTC.

The chain recombines TRBV18 with TRBJ2-7; a possible D gene is TRBD2 (6 bases). Germline CDR1 KGHSH, CDR2 LQKENI. Trimming cost V 4 bases and J 3 bases, with 16 bases left between them. The CDR3 runs to 15 residues. This CDR3 is CASSRPRDSLYEQYF. The DNA of the CDR3 is TGTGCCAGCTCACGTCCCCGGGACTCCCTCTACGAGCAGTACTTC. Full variable domain (remainder filled in from reference TRBV18 and TRBJ2-7): NAGVMQNPRHLVRRRGQEARLRCSPMKGHSHVYWYRQLPEEGLKFMVYLQKENIIDESGMPKERFSAEFPKEGPSILRIQQVVRGDSAAYFCASSRPRDSLYEQYFGPGTRLTVT.

The chain joins TRBV6-6 to TRBJ1-1; 9 bases map to TRBD1. V was clipped by 6 bases and J by 5 bases; unmatched bases: 10. The germline V gene has CDR1 MNHNY and CDR2 SVGAGI (reference sequence). The CDR3 is 15 residues long. DNA of the CDR3: TGTGCCAGCAGCTCGCCCGGGACAGGGTCGACTGAAGCTTTCTTT. It specifies CASSSPGTGSTEAFF.

This rearrangement joins TRBV14 to TRBJ1-1, with D uncertain. CDR1 and CDR2 from the germline V gene are SGHDN and FVKESK. This CDR3 is 15 amino acids long. V lost 0 bases, J lost 5 bases, and 13 bases lay in between. CDR3 in DNA: TGTGCCAGCAGCCAAGACCGGGGATGGGAAACTGAAGCTTTCTTT. Amino acid sequence: CASSQDRGWETEAFF.

This clonotype showed up just a few times. This chain uses TRBV11-2 with TRBJ2-1; possibly TRBD1 for D (6 bases). Germline CDR1 and CDR2: SGHAT and FQNNGV. The CDR3 covers 16 residues. The V gene lost 4 bases and the J gene lost 10 bases, with 23 bases spanning the gap. CDR3 region: CASSSLRGGRRGEQFF. CDR3 nucleotides: TGTGCCAGCAGCTCGCTCAGGGGCGGTAGGCGCGGGGAGCAGTTCTTC.

The CDR3 sequence is CASTGTYYGYTF. CDR3 DNA: TGTGCCAGCACTGGGACATACTATGGCTACACCTTC. This chain connects TRBV11-2 to TRBJ1-2; maybe TRBD1 (6 bases). Deletions cut 7 bases from V and 3 bases from J, with 9 bases between. Germline V gene lookup returns CDR1 SGHAT and CDR2 FQNNGV. This CDR3 has 12 residues.

V gene TRBV20-1 combines with J gene TRBJ2-1, with 8 bases aligning to TRBD2. CDR1 and CDR2 (germline): DFQATT, SNEGSKA (reference sequence). The length of the CDR3 is 15 residues. J gave up 4 bases and V 6 bases, and 11 bases lay outside the gene matches. The CDR3 bases are TGCAGTGCCCCTCTGGGTAGCGGGGTATACAATGAGCAGTTCTTC. Its translation is CSAPLGSGVYNEQFF.

This clonotype occurred a few times. V is TRBV21-1 and J is TRBJ2-7. TRBV21-1 is annotated as a pseudogene. This CDR3 contains 13 residues. CDR3 coding DNA: TGTGCCAGCAGCAAAGGTCTGCCGTACGAGCAGTACTTC. Its translation is CASSKGLPYEQYF.

The chain couples TRBV28 to TRBJ2-7, with 9 bases matching TRBD2. Looked up from germline, CDR1 is MDHEN and CDR2 is SYDVKM. The CDR3 extends over 14 amino acids. The J segment lost 11 bases and the V segment lost 8 bases, leaving 16 bases of the junction unmatched. DNA for the CDR3: TGTGCCAGCGTTACTAATAGCGGGGGTTCATCGGAGTACTTC. It is translated as CASVTNSGGSSEYF.

The chain links TRBV4-2 to TRBJ2-3; 9 bases agree with TRBD2. V dropped 0 bases and J dropped 0; count of bases not matched to a gene: 7. The CDR3 contains 18 residues. Germline CDR1 LGHNA, CDR2 YNFKEQ. CDR3 protein: CASSQDGLAGPSTDTQYF. CDR3 in DNA: TGTGCCAGCAGCCAAGATGGGCTAGCGGGACCGAGCACAGATACGCAGTATTTT.

V and J are TRBV7-8 and TRBJ1-5; a possible D gene is TRBD1 (6 bases). The CDR3 length is 13 residues. Trimming cost V 5 bases and J 7 bases, with 12 bases left between them. Per germline, CDR1 SGHVS and CDR2 FQNEAQ. Here the CDR3 DNA reads TGTGCCAGCAGCGTCCAGGGGCTCCAGCCCCAGCATTTT. Protein: CASSVQGLQPQHF.

The gene calls are TRBV3-1 and TRBJ2-3, with 11 bases lining up with TRBD2. V lost 1 base, J lost 5 bases, and 17 bases stayed unmatched. The CDR3 is 20 amino acids. Germline lookup yields CDR1 LGHDT and CDR2 YNNKEL (reference sequence). In DNA, the CDR3 is TGTGCCAGCAGCCAAGTTGAACTAGCGGGAGTCTGGGGGGAAGGAGATACGCAGTATTTT. Its translation is CASSQVELAGVWGEGDTQYF.

Only a few counts were recorded for this clonotype. The V call is TRBV2, the J call TRBJ2-7, with D possibly called TRBD1 or TRBD2 (6 bases each). V lost 10 bases, J lost 0 bases, and 13 bases lay in between. Germline lookup yields CDR1 SNHLY and CDR2 FYNNEI. The CDR3 runs to 13 residues. CDR3 loop: CATRGGSSYEQYF. The CDR3 DNA follows: TGTGCCACCAGAGGGGGGAGCTCCTACGAGCAGTACTTC.

This clonotype was detected a few times. The rearrangement links TRBV6-5 to TRBJ2-7; 9 bases agree with TRBD2. CDR1 is MNHEY and CDR2 is SVGAGI in the germline V gene. With 10 bases clipped from V and 0 bases from J, the junction kept 10 bases outside the gene matches. This CDR3 has 15 amino acids. For the CDR3, the DNA is TGTGCCATTTCCCCTAGCGGGACGAGCTCCTACGAGCAGTACTTC. Amino acids: CAISPSGTSSYEQYF.

This chain connects TRBV21-1 to TRBJ2-7; the listed D gene, TRBD1, was not tested against the DNA. TRBV21-1 is an annotated pseudogene. CDR3 length: 16 amino acids. CDR3 DNA: TGTGCCAGCAGCAAAGCGAGGGGCCAAGATCGCTACGAGCAGTACTTC. Translation gives CASSKARGQDRYEQYF.

This clonotype was picked up a small number of times. The CDR3 DNA reads TGCGCCAGCAGCCACCCTCCCAATGGGGACGAGCAGTACTTC. It is translated as CASSHPPNGDEQYF. This chain links TRBV4-1 with TRBJ2-7, with D unclear. V was trimmed by 3 bases and J by 5 bases, leaving 14 bases between them. This CDR3 is 14 amino acids long. Germline CDR1 is MGHRA and CDR2 is YSYEKL.